These T cell receptor beta chains were read from a single sample in a study of T cell responses to AZD1222 COVID-19 vaccine. Profiling relied on immunoSEQ multiplex PCR, and the TCRdb table lists in-frame clones only, not all of them. The top ten hold around 7.7% of the sample, which has about 120,000 clones, approximately 84% seen once. This specimen consisted of peripheral blood, obtained on day 0 of AZD1222 vaccination. These receptors all come from an adult in good health. The CDR3 runs from the conserved cysteine through the conserved F or W. The order of the fields is J gene, V gene, D gene, clone size, CDR3 protein, CDR3 DNA. The D gene is left open where the match is weak. Size tells how often a clone was seen (once, few, many) or the class of an expanded clone, and some rows leave it out.

>TRBJ1-5|TRBV4-2|-|few
CASSQDRSRNQPQHF
TGTGCCAGCAGCCAAGACAGGTCCCGAAATCAGCCCCAGCATTTT
>TRBJ2-5|TRBV28|-|-
CASRTGRGAGEETQYF
TGTGCCAGCAGAACAGGGCGCGGGGCGGGAGAGGAGACCCAGTACTTC
>TRBJ2-7|TRBV3-1/TRBV3-2|-|-
CASSQERGGFRAHEQYF
TGTGCCAGCAGCCAAGAAAGGGGGGGGTTTAGAGCTCACGAGCAGTACTTC
>TRBJ1-2|TRBV21-1|-|-
CASSKRRRGNYGYTF
TGTGCCAGCAGCAAACGCAGAAGGGGTAACTATGGCTACACCTTC
>TRBJ2-7|TRBV3-1/TRBV3-2|-|few
CASSQWVRSYEQYF
TGTGCCAGCAGCCAATGGGTCCGGAGCTACGAGCAGTACTTC
>TRBJ1-2|TRBV6-5|-|-
CASTAGSGYGYTF
TGTGCCAGCACCGCTGGGAGTGGCTATGGCTACACCTTC
>TRBJ2-7|TRBV28|TRBD1|-
CASSSQGAPYEQYF
TGTGCCAGCAGTTCCCAGGGGGCTCCCTACGAGCAGTACTTC
>TRBJ1-5|TRBV9|TRBD1|-
CASSVGQGGFQPQHF
TGTGCCAGCAGCGTCGGACAGGGAGGGTTTCAGCCCCAGCATTTT
>TRBJ2-1|TRBV15|-|-
CATSRGPSYNEQFF
TGTGCCACCAGCAGGGGCCCCTCCTACAATGAGCAGTTCTTC
>TRBJ1-5|TRBV19|TRBD1|-
CASSLRTGGDQPQHF
TGTGCCAGTAGTCTCCGTACAGGGGGCGACCAGCCCCAGCATTTT
>TRBJ2-2|TRBV7-6|TRBD2|-
CASSLGASGSIAAGELFF
TGTGCCAGCAGCTTGGGGGCTAGCGGGAGCATTGCTGCCGGGGAGCTGTTTTTT
>TRBJ2-2|TRBV7-3|TRBD2|-
CASRQRELGGELFF
TGTGCCAGCAGGCAGCGGGAGTTGGGCGGGGAGCTGTTTTTT
>TRBJ2-7|TRBV30|-|-
CAWSPVGLDYEQYF
TGTGCCTGGAGTCCGGTTGGCTTGGACTACGAGCAGTACTTC
>TRBJ2-3|TRBV5-5|TRBD2|-
CASSKPGLAVDTQYF
TGTGCCAGCAGCAAGCCGGGACTAGCTGTAGATACGCAGTATTTT
>TRBJ1-2|TRBV27|-|-
CASSSTSGHGYTF
TGTGCCAGCAGCTCCACGTCTGGGCATGGCTACACCTTC
>TRBJ2-3|TRBV12-3/TRBV12-4|-|-
CASSFSHTDTQYF
TGTGCCAGCAGTTTTAGCCACACAGATACGCAGTATTTT
>TRBJ2-5|TRBV18|TRBD1|-
CASSGGQGSIETQYF
TGTGCCAGCTCCGGTGGACAGGGATCGATAGAGACCCAGTACTTC
>TRBJ2-3|TRBV10-3|-|-
CAATDSLTDTQYF
TGTGCCGCAACGGACAGTTTGACAGATACGCAGTATTTT
>TRBJ2-6|TRBV30|-|once
CAWTRSSGANVLTF
TGTGCCTGGACCCGCTCCTCTGGGGCCAACGTCCTGACTTTC
>TRBJ1-5|TRBV18|TRBD1|-
CASSPGQGAEQPQHF
TGTGCCAGCTCACCGGGACAGGGGGCTGAGCAGCCCCAGCATTTT
>TRBJ1-2|TRBV3-1/TRBV3-2|-|-
CASSQDLADTYGYTF
TGTGCCAGCAGCCAAGATCTTGCGGACACTTATGGCTACACCTTC
>TRBJ2-5|TRBV2|TRBD2|-
CASSVRLAGETQYF
TGTGCCAGCAGTGTTAGACTAGCGGGAGAGACCCAGTACTTC
>TRBJ2-7|TRBV9|TRBD1|-
CASSVGGQGGYEQYF
TGTGCCAGCAGCGTAGGGGGACAGGGAGGGTACGAGCAGTACTTC
>TRBJ1-1|TRBV5-1|-|-
CASSPRGQMNTEAFF
TGCGCCAGCAGCCCAAGAGGACAGATGAACACTGAAGCTTTCTTT
>TRBJ2-5|TRBV5-1|-|-
CASSWKETQYF
TGCGCCAGCAGCTGGAAAGAGACCCAGTACTTC
>TRBJ2-2|TRBV4-3|TRBD2|-
CASSQDGGAGVRTGELFF
TGCGCCAGCAGCCAAGATGGGGGAGCGGGAGTCAGGACCGGGGAGCTGTTTTTT
>TRBJ1-1|TRBV6-5|-|-
CATRRGITEAFF
TGTGCCACCCGCAGGGGAATCACTGAAGCTTTCTTT